These T cell receptor beta chains were read from a single sample in a study of cytomegalovirus exposure and HLA in healthy donors. Assay: immunoSEQ multiplex PCR; the TCRdb copy retains only in-frame clones and omits some. The sample has 110,000 to 150,000 clones; about 70% are singletons. The sequenced material came from PBMCs. These receptors originate from an older woman in good health and CMV-seropositive. Both conserved end residues are part of each CDR3. The order of the fields is V gene, J gene, D gene, clone size, CDR3 protein, CDR3 DNA. The D gene is left open where the match is weak. Some rows have no size entry. The others give once, few or many, or a class for an expanded clone.

>TRBV6-5|TRBJ1-5|NA|NA
CASSRLSRNQPQHF
TGTGCCAGCAGCCGACTGAGTCGCAATCAGCCCCAGCATTTT
>TRBV7-8|TRBJ2-7|TRBD2|NA
CASSFGLASGRGVAEQYF
TGTGCCAGCAGCTTCGGTCTCGCTAGCGGGAGAGGGGTGGCCGAGCAGTACTTC
>TRBV5-1|TRBJ2-7|TRBD1|NA
CASSSTGTGIYEQYF
TGCGCCAGCAGCTCAACCGGGACAGGGATCTACGAGCAGTACTTC
>TRBV7-9|TRBJ1-1|NA|NA
CASSLGTKNTEAFF
TGTGCCAGCAGCTTGGGCACCAAGAACACTGAAGCTTTCTTT
>TRBV6-5|TRBJ2-1|NA|NA
CASSYSKFSYNEQFF
TGTGCCAGCAGTTACTCGAAGTTTAGTTACAATGAGCAGTTCTTC
>TRBV28|TRBJ1-1|TRBD1|NA
CASRSVRDRNTEAFF
TGTGCCAGCAGATCTGTGCGGGACAGGAACACTGAAGCTTTCTTT
>TRBV30|TRBJ2-2|TRBD1|NA
CAWTGGLGGELFF
TGTGCCTGGACAGGGGGCTTGGGCGGGGAGCTGTTTTTT
>TRBV7-3|TRBJ2-5|TRBD1|NA
CASSPLGQGAGETQYF
TGTGCCAGCAGCCCGCTGGGACAGGGGGCGGGGGAGACCCAGTACTTC
>TRBV7-9|TRBJ1-1|NA|NA
CASSSPSDYEAFF
TGTGCCAGCAGCTCGCCGTCAGACTATGAAGCTTTCTTT
>TRBV5-4|TRBJ2-1|TRBD2|NA
CASSLAPSGTYNEQFF
TGTGCCAGCAGCTTGGCACCGAGCGGGACTTACAATGAGCAGTTCTTC
>TRBV6-5|TRBJ1-2|TRBD1|NA
CASSPGQSYGYTF
TGTGCCAGCAGCCCGGGACAGAGTTATGGCTACACCTTC
>TRBV7-9|TRBJ2-2|NA|NA
CASSQQQVTGELFF
TGTGCCAGCAGCCAACAACAGGTCACCGGGGAGCTGTTTTTT
>TRBV9|TRBJ2-2|TRBD2|NA
CASSWEGSTGELFF
TGTGCCAGCAGCTGGGAGGGGAGCACCGGGGAGCTGTTTTTT
>TRBV27|TRBJ2-6|NA|few
CASSFGGANVLTF
TGTGCCAGCAGTTTCGGTGGGGCCAACGTCCTGACTTTC
>TRBV7-3|TRBJ2-1|TRBD2|once
CASSLTREGRVQFF
TGTGCCAGCAGCTTAACCCGGGAGGGCCGGGTGCAGTTCTTC
>TRBV5-1|TRBJ1-1|TRBD1|NA
CASSSQGTGTEAFF
TGCGCCAGCAGCTCACAGGGGACGGGCACTGAAGCTTTCTTT
>TRBV5-1|TRBJ2-3|NA|NA
CASSSERVTDTQYF
TGCGCCAGCAGCTCAGAGCGGGTCACAGATACGCAGTATTTT
>TRBV6-1|TRBJ2-1|NA|once
CASSEYSVRYNEQFF
TGTGCCAGCAGTGAATATAGCGTTCGATACAATGAGCAGTTCTTC
>TRBV4-2|TRBJ1-4|TRBD1|NA
CASSQVDRVNEKLFF
TGTGCCAGCAGCCAGGTGGACAGGGTTAATGAAAAACTGTTTTTT
>TRBV28|TRBJ1-1|NA|NA
CASSSSFAGNTEAFF
TGTGCCAGCAGTTCCTCTTTTGCAGGGAACACTGAAGCTTTCTTT
>TRBV25-1|TRBJ1-2|NA|NA
CASRAENYGYTF
TGTGCCAGCAGGGCAGAAAACTATGGCTACACCTTC
>TRBV10-2|TRBJ1-1|TRBD1|NA
CASRPGQGRREAFF
TGCGCCAGCAGACCGGGACAGGGGCGACGTGAAGCTTTCTTT
>TRBV21-1|TRBJ1-5|NA|NA
CASSKVRSRGPYQPQHF
TGTGCCAGCAGCAAAGTAAGAAGCAGGGGACCTTATCAGCCCCAGCATTTT
>TRBV2|TRBJ2-3|NA|NA
CASSEWGQGDTQYF
TGTGCCAGCAGTGAATGGGGGCAGGGGGATACGCAGTATTTT
>TRBV2|TRBJ1-5|TRBD1|NA
CASSAKSEGARQPQHF
TGTGCCAGCAGTGCTAAGAGTGAGGGGGCTAGACAGCCCCAGCATTTT
>TRBV19|TRBJ1-1|NA|few
CASRNQGNTEAFF
TGTGCCAGTAGGAATCAGGGAAACACTGAAGCTTTCTTT
>TRBV7-9|TRBJ1-2|TRBD1|NA
CARGQLLNYGYTF
TGTGCCAGGGGACAGCTATTAAACTATGGCTACACCTTC
>TRBV5-5|TRBJ1-2|NA|NA
CASSPDLRGGYTF
TGTGCCAGCAGCCCCGATTTGCGGGGTGGCTACACCTTC
>TRBV4-1|TRBJ1-5|NA|NA
CASSHEHNQPQHF
TGCGCCAGCAGCCACGAACACAATCAGCCCCAGCATTTT
>TRBV5-1|TRBJ2-2|NA|NA
CASSRRAGELFF
TGCGCCAGCAGCCGGAGGGCCGGGGAGCTGTTTTTT
>TRBV10-2|TRBJ2-7|NA|once
CASREPGTLSYEQYF
TGCGCCAGCAGGGAGCCCGGGACACTTTCCTACGAGCAGTACTTC
>TRBV6-4|TRBJ1-1|NA|NA
CASSVGGVGEAFF
TGTGCCAGCAGTGTTGGGGGGGTGGGTGAAGCTTTCTTT
>TRBV28|TRBJ2-2|NA|NA
CASSLPGLGSGTGELFF
TGTGCCAGCAGTTTGCCTGGCCTCGGGTCGGGCACCGGGGAGCTGTTTTTT
>TRBV19|TRBJ2-7|NA|NA
CASSIEGRTYEQYF
TGTGCCAGTAGTATAGAGGGCAGGACCTACGAGCAGTACTTC
>TRBV27|TRBJ2-7|TRBD2|once
CASSLSTSGSYEQYF
TGTGCCAGCAGTTTATCGACTAGCGGGAGTTACGAGCAGTACTTC
>TRBV28|TRBJ1-2|NA|NA
CASSFGPANYGYTF
TGTGCCAGCAGTTTTGGGCCGGCTAACTATGGCTACACCTTC
>TRBV7-3|TRBJ1-4|NA|NA
CASSLGGGEKLFF
TGTGCCAGCAGCCTAGGGGGTGGGGAAAAACTGTTTTTT
>TRBV28|TRBJ1-5|NA|NA
CASSFRPGVGNQPQHF
TGTGCCAGCAGTTTTAGGCCAGGTGTGGGCAATCAGCCCCAGCATTTT
>TRBV21-1|TRBJ2-2|NA|NA
CASSKALKGARRDTGELFF
TGTGCCAGCAGCAAAGCGCTCAAGGGGGCGCGAAGGGACACCGGGGAGCTGTTTTTT
>TRBV29-1|TRBJ1-2|TRBD1|NA
CSAPGQGYGYTF
TGCAGCGCCCCGGGACAGGGTTATGGCTACACCTTC